The sequence of this T cell receptor beta chain was determined in a study of PD-L1 blockade in urothelial cancer. The overall study: Atezolizumab therapy began for patients in the mid-2010s, dosed at 1,200 mg intravenously every 3 weeks. Blood samples had a median of 141,255 T cells, just under 85,000 unique TCRs, and clonality 0.07 to 0.08.

The CDR3 consists of 12 residues. Germline-derived CDR1 and CDR2 are SGHKS and YYEKEE (reference sequence). The V end lost 0 bases, the J end lost 4 bases, and 4 bases lay between the germline ends. Sample numbers ranged from 1 to 8 per patient, encompassing pretreatment and on-treatment collections. Every PCR was spiked with synthetic TCR analog templates. The table came from immunoSEQ multiplex PCR; TCRdb's copy has only in-frame clones and leaves some out. The sample holds around 120,000 clones, about 85% seen once. Sequenced here: PBMCs, sampled around atezolizumab (anti-PD-L1) treatment. The TCR was taken from a man in his forties or fifties with urothelial cancer. The chain recombines TRBV5-5 with TRBJ1-2, with D unresolved. In DNA, the CDR3 is TGTGCCAGCAGCTTGGGCAGCTATGGCTACACCTTC. Its translation is CASSLGSYGYTF. The full variable domain, in which reference TRBV5-5 and TRBJ1-2 provide the parts outside the CDR3, is DAGVTQSPTHLIKTRGQQVTLRCSPISGHKSVSWYQQVLGQGPQFIFQYYEKEERGRGNFPDRFSARQFPNYSSELNVNALLLGDSALYLCASSLGSYGYTFGSGTRLTVV.